This T cell receptor beta chain was recovered during a study of long-term antiretroviral therapy in people with HIV. Trimming took 1 base from V and 0 from J, leaving 4 bases between them. Germline V gene data show CDR1 as MNHNS and CDR2 as SASEGT. There are 15 residues in the CDR3. As for this clone: Its antigen remains unknown.

Broader study findings: Blood in the study was drawn between the mid-2000s and the late 2010s, possibly under older ART regimens, which may be less effective than current ones. Controls had broader CDR3 length ranges than HIV repertoires did.

Survey-level immunoSEQ v3.0 assays were run. Sequencing was performed with immunoSEQ multiplex PCR; in TCRdb, only in-frame clones are kept and a portion is missing. The sample holds around 20,000 clones, about 81% seen once. This TCR was sampled from a man younger than 35 with HIV. Sequencing used unsorted PBMCs, obtained 0.9 years after starting antiretroviral therapy. This chain uses TRBV6-1 with TRBJ2-6; D not certain. As DNA, the CDR3 is TGTGCCAGCAGTGAAGACAGCTCTGGGGCCAACGTCCTGACTTTC. Translating gives CASSEDSSGANVLTF.